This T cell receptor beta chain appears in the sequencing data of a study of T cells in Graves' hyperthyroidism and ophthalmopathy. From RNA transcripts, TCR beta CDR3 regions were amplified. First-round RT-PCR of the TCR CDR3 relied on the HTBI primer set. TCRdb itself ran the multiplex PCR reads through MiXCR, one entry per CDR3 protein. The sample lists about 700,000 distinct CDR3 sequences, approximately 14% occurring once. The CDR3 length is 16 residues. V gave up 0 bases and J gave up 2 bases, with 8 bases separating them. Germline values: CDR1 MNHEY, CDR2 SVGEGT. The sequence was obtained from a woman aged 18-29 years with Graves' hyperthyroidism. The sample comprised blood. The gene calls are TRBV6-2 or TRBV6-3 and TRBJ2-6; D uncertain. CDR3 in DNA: TGTGCCAGCAGTTACTCGGAGATAACTGGGGCCAACGTCCTGACTTTC. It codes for CASSYSEITGANVLTF.